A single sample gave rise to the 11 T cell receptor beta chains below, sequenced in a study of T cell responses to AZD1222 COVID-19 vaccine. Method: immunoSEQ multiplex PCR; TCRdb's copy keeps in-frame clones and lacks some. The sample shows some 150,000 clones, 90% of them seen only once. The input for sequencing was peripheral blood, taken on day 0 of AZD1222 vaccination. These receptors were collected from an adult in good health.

The DNA of the CDR3 is TGTGCCATCTGGGGCCAAAATTCACCCCTCCACTTT. It yields the protein CAIWGQNSPLHF. The chain is built from TRBV10-3 and TRBJ1-6; possibly TRBD1 for D (5 bases). V was pared by 8 bases and J by 7 bases, with 9 bases between. This CDR3 has 12 residues. In germline, CDR1 is ENHRY, CDR2 SYGVKD.

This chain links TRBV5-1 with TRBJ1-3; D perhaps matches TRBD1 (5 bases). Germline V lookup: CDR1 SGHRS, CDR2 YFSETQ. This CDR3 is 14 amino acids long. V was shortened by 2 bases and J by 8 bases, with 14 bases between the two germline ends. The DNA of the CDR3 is TGCGCCAGCAGCTTCGGGGCACCAATCGACACCATATATTTT. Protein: CASSFGAPIDTIYF.

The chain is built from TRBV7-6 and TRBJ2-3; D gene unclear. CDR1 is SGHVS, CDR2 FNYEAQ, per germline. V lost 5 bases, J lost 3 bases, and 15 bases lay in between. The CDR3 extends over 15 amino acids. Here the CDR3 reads CASSQDVRQTDTQYF. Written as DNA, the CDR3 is TGTGCCAGCAGCCAGGACGTCAGGCAGACAGATACGCAGTATTTT.

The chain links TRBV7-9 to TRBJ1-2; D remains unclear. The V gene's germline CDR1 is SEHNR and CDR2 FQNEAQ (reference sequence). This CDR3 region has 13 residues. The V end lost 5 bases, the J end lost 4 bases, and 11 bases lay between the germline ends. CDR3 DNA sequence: TGTGCCAGCAGCCAACGGGGAGCCTATGGCTACACCTTC. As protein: CASSQRGAYGYTF.

The CDR3 sequence: CASKGGPTQPQHF. CDR3 DNA: TGTGCCAGCAAAGGGGGGCCCACTCAGCCCCAGCATTTT. The V call is TRBV2, the J call TRBJ1-5, with D perhaps matching TRBD1 (6 bases). The CDR3 is 13 amino acids. V was trimmed by 7 bases and J by 6 bases, leaving 13 bases between them. CDR1 SNHLY and CDR2 FYNNEI come from the germline V gene. The full variable domain, with the rest looked up from reference TRBV2 and TRBJ1-5, is EPEVTQTPSHQVTQMGQEVILRCVPISNHLYFYWYRQILGQKVEFLVSFYNNEISEKSEIFDDQFSVERPDGSNFTLKIRSTKLEDSAMYFCASKGGPTQPQHFGDGTRLSIL.

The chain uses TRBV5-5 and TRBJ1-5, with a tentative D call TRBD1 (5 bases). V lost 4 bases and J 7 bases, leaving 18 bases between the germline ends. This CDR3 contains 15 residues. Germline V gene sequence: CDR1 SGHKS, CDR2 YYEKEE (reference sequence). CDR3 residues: CASSLAGLRDQPQHF. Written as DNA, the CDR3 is TGTGCCAGCAGCCTAGCCGGGCTGAGGGACCAGCCCCAGCATTTT. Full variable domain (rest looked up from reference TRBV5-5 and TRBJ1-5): DAGVTQSPTHLIKTRGQQVTLRCSPISGHKSVSWYQQVLGQGPQFIFQYYEKEERGRGNFPDRFSARQFPNYSSELNVNALLLGDSALYLCASSLAGLRDQPQHFGDGTRLSIL.

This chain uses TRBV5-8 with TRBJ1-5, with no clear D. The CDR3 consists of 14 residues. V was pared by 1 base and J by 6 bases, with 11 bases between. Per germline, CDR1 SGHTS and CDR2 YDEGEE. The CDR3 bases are TGTGCCAGCAGCTTGCCTGGCAGAGGTCAGCCCCAGCATTTT. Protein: CASSLPGRGQPQHF.

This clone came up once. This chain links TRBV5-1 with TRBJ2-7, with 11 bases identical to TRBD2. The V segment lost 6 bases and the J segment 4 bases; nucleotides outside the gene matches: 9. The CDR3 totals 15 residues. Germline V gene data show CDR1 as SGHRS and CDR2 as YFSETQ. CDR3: CASTIAGGRGYEQYF. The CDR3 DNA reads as TGCGCCAGCACTATAGCGGGAGGGCGGGGGTACGAGCAGTACTTC.

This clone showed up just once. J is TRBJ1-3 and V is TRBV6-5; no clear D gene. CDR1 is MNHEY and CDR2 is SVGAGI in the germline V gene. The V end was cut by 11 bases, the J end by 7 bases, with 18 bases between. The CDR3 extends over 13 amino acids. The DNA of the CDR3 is TGTGCCGGGTCAAGAGGCAGGCGGAACACCATATATTTT. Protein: CAGSRGRRNTIYF.

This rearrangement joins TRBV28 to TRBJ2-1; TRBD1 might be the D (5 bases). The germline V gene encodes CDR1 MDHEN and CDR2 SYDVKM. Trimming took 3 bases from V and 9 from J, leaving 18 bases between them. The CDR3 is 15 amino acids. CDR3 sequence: CASSFLGAQQGEQFF. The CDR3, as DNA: TGTGCCAGCAGTTTTTTAGGGGCTCAGCAGGGTGAGCAGTTCTTC.

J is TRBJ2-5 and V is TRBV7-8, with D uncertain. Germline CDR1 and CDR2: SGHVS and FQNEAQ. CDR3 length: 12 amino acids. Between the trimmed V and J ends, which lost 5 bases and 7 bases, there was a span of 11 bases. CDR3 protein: CASSLDGVTQYF. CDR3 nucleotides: TGTGCCAGCAGCCTCGATGGTGTGACCCAGTACTTC.